This entry is about one T cell receptor (beta chain). This entry comes from a study of cytomegalovirus exposure and HLA in healthy donors. Across the whole study: A later analysis reported the 90 to 150 validation repertoires used the same platform as the roughly 700 first-cohort repertoires.

Measured with immunoSEQ multiplex PCR; TCRdb has only the in-frame clones, and not every one. The table shows 200,000 or so clones, with roughly 84% occurring only once. Germline CDR1 reads SNHLY; CDR2 reads FYNNEI. After removal of 6 bases from V and 7 bases from J, the junction contained 11 bases not matched to a gene. CDR3 length: 16 residues. The sequencing sample was made of PBMCs. V and J are TRBV2 and TRBJ2-2; TRBD2 aligns across 10 bases. This receptor was obtained from a man in his late teens or twenties in good health and CMV-seropositive. The CDR3 DNA reads TGTGCCAGCAGAGAGCGGGAGGGCCCGTATGGCGGGGAGCTGTTTTTT. It translates to CASREREGPYGGELFF.